This TCR beta chain was found in a study of lymphopenia after photon versus proton radiotherapy. Points from the study as a whole: Larger post-nadir TCR diversity loss correlated inversely with survival in deceased patients.

In this sample, this clone turned up once. Its antigen is not identified. The CDR3 is made up of 13 amino acids. Germline lookup yields CDR1 MDHEN and CDR2 SYDVKM. The ends were cut back, 6 bases at V and 4 bases at J, with 12 bases in the middle. Profiled with immunoSEQ multiplex PCR; TCRdb holds only in-frame clones, not every one. The sample carries roughly 40,000 clones, more than 70% recorded once. The chain has TRBV28 and TRBJ1-2, with D possibly matching TRBD1 (6 bases). This TCR came from an older woman with pancreatic cancer. Some clones in this sample may be carry-over from other donors' samples. The sequences come from peripheral blood, collected from a patient treated with proton-based radiotherapy. DNA of the CDR3: TGTGCCAGCAGCCTAGGGGGTTCCTATGGCTACACCTTC. This encodes CASSLGGSYGYTF.